This T cell receptor (beta chain) was identified in a study of blood T cell repertoires in COVID-19. The wider study: T cells, B-cell-depleted T cells, or PBMCs supplied cDNA or gDNA.

Assay used: immunoSEQ multiplex PCR; TCRdb lists only in-frame clones, some missing. Altogether 60,000 or so clones are present, approximately 82% being singletons, with the ten largest covering roughly 3.6%. Germline assignment: CDR1 MNHNY and CDR2 SVGAGI (reference sequence). The ends were cut back, 7 bases at V and 2 bases at J, with 9 bases in the middle. There are 12 residues in the CDR3. V usage is TRBV6-6 and J usage is TRBJ2-7; unclear D gene. Sequenced material: peripheral blood. The receptor was isolated from a woman of 80 years or more with acute or convalescent COVID-19. The DNA of the CDR3 is TGTGCCAGCACTGGCAGTACCTACGAGCAGTACTTC. Its protein product is CASTGSTYEQYF.